Below, 15 T cell receptor beta chains from the same sample are listed, as sequenced in a study of brain T cells in children with intractable seizures. Repertoires were generated with immunoSEQ multiplex PCR, while TCRdb's copy carries only in-frame clones and drops some. In the table there are 110,000 or so clones, roughly 92% of which are singletons. The sequenced sample was peripheral blood, obtained at surgery. These receptors were collected from a boy in the first two years of life with hemimegalencephaly and intractable seizures.

This clone appeared a single time. The genes are TRBV28 and TRBJ1-1, with D unclear. The germline V gene has CDR1 MDHEN and CDR2 SYDVKM. V lost 0 bases and J lost 1, with 6 bases in between. This CDR3 spans 14 amino acids. Here the CDR3 DNA reads TGTGCCAGCAGTTTATGGGGCAGGAACACTGAAGCTTTCTTT. Translation gives CASSLWGRNTEAFF.

The chain couples TRBV3-1 (or the pseudogene TRBV3-2) to TRBJ1-3; the D is unclear. The CDR3 extends over 16 amino acids. V lost 1 base and J lost 0, with 10 bases in between. CDR1 and CDR2 from the germline V gene are LGHDT and YNNKEL (reference sequence). CDR3 nucleotides: TGTGCCAGCAGCCAAGCCCGACAACACTCTGGAAACACCATATATTTT. The encoded protein is CASSQARQHSGNTIYF.

The rearrangement links TRBV10-1 to TRBJ2-7; D is unresolved. CDR3 length equals 14 residues. From germline, CDR1 is WNHNN and CDR2 SYGVQD (reference sequence). Trimming left V 0 bases short and J 2 bases short, with 8 bases between. CDR3 loop: CASSESRPPYEQYF. In DNA form, the CDR3 reads TGCGCCAGCAGTGAGTCGAGACCACCCTACGAGCAGTACTTC.

This clone was found once. The J gene is TRBJ1-4, the V gene TRBV18; D perhaps matches TRBD1 (5 bases). Germline assignment: CDR1 KGHSH and CDR2 LQKENI. V lost 3 bases, J lost 5 bases, and 19 bases lay in between. CDR3 length: 17 residues. The CDR3 sequence: CASSPRRLDRGNEKLFF. DNA of the CDR3: TGTGCCAGCTCACCGAGGAGGTTAGATCGGGGGAATGAAAAACTGTTTTTT.

This rearrangement joins TRBV9 to TRBJ2-3, with no clear D. The CDR3 has 13 amino acids. With 0 bases removed from V and 4 bases from J, the gap between germline ends came to 6 bases. CDR1 and CDR2 (germline): SGDLS, YYNGEE. CDR3 loop: CASSVERPDTQYF. In DNA, the CDR3 is TGTGCCAGCAGCGTAGAACGACCAGATACGCAGTATTTT.

This clone is medium-sized (0.01 to 0.1%) in the sample. The rearrangement links TRBV6-1 to TRBJ2-7; possible D gene TRBD2, 6 bases. This CDR3 contains 13 residues. V lost 3 bases, J lost 3 bases, and 9 bases lay in between. The V gene's germline CDR1 is MNHNS and CDR2 SASEGT. In nucleotides, the CDR3 is TGTGCCAGCAGTGATACAGCGGGCTACGAGCAGTACTTC. This gives the protein CASSDTAGYEQYF.

This sequence joins TRBV28 and TRBJ1-2; D remains unclear. Germline values: CDR1 MDHEN, CDR2 SYDVKM. This CDR3 has 15 residues. V was clipped by 2 bases and J by 4 bases, with 14 bases between them. Written as DNA, the CDR3 is TGTGCCAGCAGTTTAAGCTCCCGCGGGAGCTATGGCTACACCTTC. This gives the protein CASSLSSRGSYGYTF.

This chain joins TRBV6-2 or TRBV6-3 and TRBJ2-3; 13 bases map to TRBD2. The CDR3 loop spans 17 amino acids. With V trimmed by 1 base and J by 6 bases, 7 bases remained unmatched. From germline, CDR1 is MNHEY and CDR2 SVGEGT. In DNA form, the CDR3 reads TGTGCCAGCAGTTACTACCTTGGACTAGCGGGAGCCGATACGCAGTATTTT. Translated, it gives CASSYYLGLAGADTQYF.

This chain joins TRBV18 and TRBJ2-1; the match to TRBD2 covers 13 bases. Germline CDR1 reads KGHSH; CDR2 reads LQKENI. This CDR3 spans 18 amino acids. After removal of 1 base from V and 0 bases from J, the junction contained 3 bases not matched to a gene. Here the CDR3 reads CASSPLRTSGSSYNEQFF. In DNA, the CDR3 is TGTGCCAGCTCACCACTAAGGACTAGCGGGAGCTCCTACAATGAGCAGTTCTTC.

The chain couples TRBV5-1 to TRBJ2-7; D is uncertain. The CDR3 is 15 residues long. Between the trimmed V and J ends, which lost 2 bases and 7 bases, there was a span of 19 bases. Germline CDR1 and CDR2: SGHRS and YFSETQ. The CDR3 nucleotides read TGCGCCAGCAGCTTTATTCCCGTGGGTTTGGGGGAGCAGTACTTC. Amino acid sequence: CASSFIPVGLGEQYF.

Concerning this clone itself: This specimen includes other DNA sequences encoding the same CDR3. The J gene is TRBJ1-4, the V gene TRBV28; D not certain. Trimming removed 6 bases from V and 8 bases from J, with 10 bases in between. In germline, CDR1 is MDHEN, CDR2 SYDVKM. The CDR3 spans 12 residues. The CDR3 bases are TGTGCCAGCAGCCCCGCCGGGGAAAAACTGTTTTTT. Amino acids: CASSPAGEKLFF.

V gene TRBV4-3 combines with J gene TRBJ2-7; D is ambiguous. Trimming pared 1 base from V and 0 bases from J, leaving 10 bases between. This CDR3 has 15 residues. In germline, CDR1 is LGHNA, CDR2 YSLEER. CDR3 coding DNA: TGCGCCAGCAGCCAAGTTTACCCGGACTCCTACGAGCAGTACTTC. Encoded protein: CASSQVYPDSYEQYF.

J is TRBJ1-1 and V is TRBV5-4; 7 nucleotides match TRBD1. V lost 4 bases and J lost 2; bases outside the gene matches: 2. CDR1 and CDR2 (germline): SGHNT, YYREEE (reference sequence). The CDR3 sequence is 13 residues long. The CDR3, as DNA: TGTGCCAGCAGCGGGGACAGCAACACTGAAGCTTTCTTT. It codes for CASSGDSNTEAFF.

Regarding this clone: This same CDR3 is encoded by further DNA sequences in the sample. This chain's CDR3 is CASSYSGQGGNTIYF. In nucleotides, the CDR3 is TGTGCCAGCAGTTACTCTGGGCAGGGCGGAAACACCATATATTTT. V is TRBV6-5 and J is TRBJ1-3, with D perhaps TRBD1 (5 bases). This CDR3 region has 15 residues. V lost 0 bases to trimming and J lost 4 bases, with 10 bases between them. The germline V gene encodes CDR1 MNHEY and CDR2 SVGAGI.

The rearrangement links TRBV24-1 to TRBJ2-1, with D unresolved. This CDR3 has 16 residues. Germline V gives CDR1 KGHDR, CDR2 SFDVKD. V was pared by 3 bases and J by 2 bases, with 13 bases between. This chain's CDR3 is CATSDTEAGAYNEQFF. CDR3 sequence (DNA): TGTGCCACCAGTGATACCGAGGCAGGCGCCTACAATGAGCAGTTCTTC.